The present TCR beta chain was sequenced within a study of T cell responses to AZD1222 COVID-19 vaccine. Trimming cost V 3 bases and J 8 bases, with 17 bases left between them. The CDR3 length is 15 residues. Germline values: CDR1 LNHDA, CDR2 SQIVND (reference sequence). Notes on this clone: Its target is not known.

Sequencing was performed with immunoSEQ multiplex PCR; in TCRdb, only in-frame clones are kept and a portion is missing. Of 90,000 to 140,000 clones in the sample, 88% are singletons; the top ten hold 2.5% to 3%. The study, taken as a whole, reports: Clonal diversity may have been underestimated in mostly white British donors. Increases in Spike-specific TCR breadth and depth were seen after two AZD1222 doses.

This sequence joins TRBV19 and TRBJ2-1; D possibly corresponds to TRBD2 (5 bases). The sample consisted of peripheral blood, taken on day 0 of AZD1222 vaccination. The sequence derives from an adult in good health. Here the CDR3 reads CASSIGLLGRDEQFF. The CDR3 DNA follows: TGTGCCAGTAGTATTGGCCTTCTCGGGCGGGATGAGCAGTTCTTC.